The 24 T cell receptor beta chains listed next were all sequenced from one sample in a study of vaccination and CD4 T cells after COVID-19. The study sequenced cultured CD4+ T cell DNA using the Oncomine TCR Beta short-read assay. TCRdb redid the calling of the PCR reads with MiXCR, one entry per CDR3 protein. The sample lists around 12,000 distinct CDR3 sequences; about 32% were seen once. Indicated treatment: roughly 11-day PBMC culture with coronavirus spike peptide pools or control peptides (ViraFEST assay). These receptors' targets are unknown. Material: CD4+ T cells from blood, cultured in vitro, obtained before SARS-CoV-2 vaccination. The receptors were gathered from a human donor who received a COVID-19 vaccine.

In this sample, this clonotype turned up once. This rearrangement joins TRBV6-2 or TRBV6-3 to TRBJ2-2, with TRBD2 matching over 8 bases. With 4 bases clipped from V and 8 bases from J, the junction kept 12 bases outside the gene matches. This CDR3 has 16 amino acids. CDR1 MNHEY and CDR2 SVGEGT come from the germline V gene. CDR3 sequence reads: CASSLQRGTLTGELFF. The CDR3 nucleotides are TGTGCCAGCAGTTTACAGCGGGGGACACTTACTGGGGAGCTGTTTTTT.

This chain connects TRBV10-3 to TRBJ2-7, with a possible D match to TRBD1 (5 bases). The CDR3 runs 15 residues. Trimming stripped 0 bases from V and 3 bases from J, with 12 bases between. Germline V gene data show CDR1 as ENHRY and CDR2 as SYGVKD. The CDR3 DNA reads as TGTGCCATCAGTGAGTCTGACGGACAAGTCTACGAGCAGTACTTC. Residues: CAISESDGQVYEQYF.

This clonotype was counted a few times. Written as DNA, the CDR3 is TGTGCCAGCAGTTACTCGTCGCACAGGGGGCGGGAGACCCAGTACTTC. Protein: CASSYSSHRGRETQYF. J is TRBJ2-5 and V is TRBV6-5; 9 bases line up with TRBD1. CDR1 and CDR2 (germline): MNHEY, SVGAGI. Trimming cost V 0 bases and J 5 bases; bases outside gene matches: 7. The CDR3 loop spans 16 amino acids.

The chain joins TRBV20-1 to TRBJ2-3, with a weak D call TRBD2 (7 bases). Germline assignment: CDR1 DFQATT and CDR2 SNEGSKA (reference sequence). The V and J ends lost 5 bases and 2 bases respectively, with 23 bases between them. This CDR3 region has 17 residues. The CDR3 DNA follows: TGCAGTGCTCCAGGGCTACTGGGGGGGGCCTCCACAGATACGCAGTATTTT. Protein product: CSAPGLLGGASTDTQYF.

The chain couples TRBV25-1 to TRBJ1-1; no definite D call. CDR1 and CDR2 (germline): MGHDK, SYGVNS. Trimming cost V 6 bases and J 2 bases, with 7 bases left between them. The CDR3 runs to 12 residues. The CDR3 here is CASRRINTEAFF. The CDR3 region has the DNA TGTGCCAGCAGAAGAATAAACACTGAAGCTTTCTTT.

The CDR3 sequence: CASSYQRGASEQFF. The CDR3 DNA sequence: TGCGCCAGCAGCTACCAGAGGGGTGCCTCTGAGCAGTTCTTC. J is TRBJ2-1 and V is TRBV4-1; D possibly uses TRBD1 or TRBD2 (5 bases each). This CDR3 spans 14 amino acids. The ends were cut back, 5 bases at V and 9 bases at J, with 17 bases in the middle. From germline, CDR1 is MGHRA and CDR2 YSYEKL.

The table lists this clonotype with a count of one. V is TRBV7-8 and J is TRBJ2-3, with 8 bases matching TRBD1. From germline, CDR1 is SGHVS and CDR2 FQNEAQ. The CDR3 length is 15 residues. V lost 5 bases to trimming and J lost 0 bases; unmatched junction nucleotides: 4. The CDR3, as DNA: TGTGCCAGCAGCCGGACAGGGATTAGCACAGATACGCAGTATTTT. Translating gives CASSRTGISTDTQYF. The entire variable domain, with the rest obtained from reference TRBV7-8 and TRBJ2-3, is as follows: GAGVSQSPRYKVAKRGQDVALRCDPISGHVSLFWYQQALGQGPEFLTYFQNEAQLDKSGLPSDRFFAERPEGSVSTLKIQRTQQEDSAVYLCASSRTGISTDTQYFGPGTRLTVL.

The genes are TRBV7-9 and TRBJ2-5; 10 bases are a match to TRBD2. Trimming removed 4 bases from V and 3 bases from J; junction bases left unmatched: 2. Germline CDR1 is SEHNR and CDR2 is FQNEAQ (reference sequence). This CDR3 contains 14 residues. CDR3 sequence (DNA): TGTGCCAGCAGCTCAAGCGGGGGGGAAGAGACCCAGTACTTC. This codes for CASSSSGGEETQYF.

V and J are TRBV28 and TRBJ1-2, with 8 bases lining up with TRBD1. The ends lost 6 bases at V and 5 bases at J; junction bases unmatched: 11. There are 15 residues in the CDR3. Germline values: CDR1 MDHEN, CDR2 SYDVKM. The CDR3 spells CASSPGPTGAYGYTF. DNA for the CDR3: TGTGCCAGCAGCCCAGGCCCGACAGGGGCGTATGGCTACACCTTC.

The rearrangement links TRBV5-4 to TRBJ1-1, with 8 positions matching TRBD1. The length of the CDR3 is 13 residues. Germline CDR1 and CDR2: SGHNT and YYREEE (reference sequence). J was trimmed by 5 bases and V by 4 bases; bases with no gene match: 4. The CDR3 reads CASSRQGRTEAFF. The CDR3 DNA sequence: TGTGCCAGCAGCCGACAGGGGAGGACTGAAGCTTTCTTT. Full variable domain (remainder filled in from reference TRBV5-4 and TRBJ1-1): ETGVTQSPTHLIKTRGQQVTLRCSSQSGHNTVSWYQQALGQGPQFIFQYYREEENGRGNFPPRFSGLQFPNYSSELNVNALELDDSALYLCASSRQGRTEAFFGQGTRLTVV.

V and J are TRBV12-3 or TRBV12-4 and TRBJ1-2; D not resolved. The CDR3 contains 14 residues. Trimming shortened V by 7 bases and J by 2 bases, and 14 bases separated the two germline ends. CDR3 coding DNA: TGTGCCAGCACCCCGGACGGCCGCAACTATGGCTACACCTTC. Its protein is CASTPDGRNYGYTF.

The sample holds a few counts of this clonotype. The chain is built from TRBV12-5 and TRBJ2-3; the D gene is possibly TRBD2 (6 bases). Trimming stripped 4 bases from V and 1 base from J, with 9 bases between. The germline V gene encodes CDR1 LGHNT and CDR2 FRNRAP. This CDR3 spans 14 amino acids. CDR3: CASGWDWGTDTQYF. CDR3 coding DNA: TGTGCTAGTGGTTGGGACTGGGGCACAGATACGCAGTATTTT. The full variable domain, in which reference TRBV12-5 and TRBJ2-3 provide the parts outside the CDR3, is DARVTQTPRHKVTEMGQEVTMRCQPILGHNTVFWYRQTMMQGLELLAYFRNRAPLDDSGMPKDRFSAEMPDATLATLKIQPSEPRDSAVYFCASGWDWGTDTQYFGPGTRLTVL.

The V and J genes are TRBV10-3 and TRBJ1-2, with no clear D. Trimming pared 5 bases from V and 5 bases from J, leaving 15 bases between. This CDR3 region has 14 residues. The germline gives CDR1 ENHRY, CDR2 SYGVKD. The CDR3 region is CAISPSTQFYGYTF. CDR3 DNA sequence: TGTGCCATCAGTCCCTCGACTCAATTTTATGGCTACACCTTC.

Comment on this clonotype: Because it lacks the conserved phenylalanine or tryptophan at the end, this CDR3 is likely a read error. The gene calls are TRBV19 and TRBJ2-3, with 10 bases that match TRBD2. CDR1 is LNHDA and CDR2 is SQIVND in the germline V gene (reference sequence). The CDR3 covers 15 residues. V lost 4 bases and J lost 2; bases outside the gene matches: 3. The CDR3: CASSTSGGDTDTQYS. CDR3 coding DNA: TGTGCCAGTAGTACAAGCGGGGGGGACACAGATACGCAGTATTCT.

The rearrangement links TRBV5-1 to TRBJ2-7; TRBD1 matches 9 bases. The germline V gene encodes CDR1 SGHRS and CDR2 YFSETQ. The V and J ends lost 4 bases and 3 bases, in that order; junction bases with no gene match: 5. This CDR3 spans 14 amino acids. DNA for the CDR3: TGCGCCAGCAGCATTACAGGGGGCGACTACGAGCAGTACTTC. It yields the protein CASSITGGDYEQYF.

J is TRBJ1-2 and V is TRBV30, with 8 nucleotides matching TRBD1. CDR1 and CDR2 from the germline V gene are GTSNPN and SVGIG (reference sequence). This CDR3 comprises 14 residues. The J segment lost 5 bases and the V segment lost 3 bases, leaving 8 bases of the junction unmatched. As DNA, the CDR3 is TGTGCCTGGAGCCCTACGACAGGGGTTTATGGCTACACCTTC. It codes for CAWSPTTGVYGYTF.

This clonotype was observed a handful of times. The genes are TRBV20-1 and TRBJ2-1; 8 bases are shared with TRBD2. CDR3 size: 14 residues. Germline CDR1 DFQATT, CDR2 SNEGSKA (reference sequence). The trim removed 7 bases at V and 4 bases at J, leaving 9 bases unmatched. The CDR3 is CSERAGGQYNEQFF. The DNA of the CDR3 is TGCAGTGAAAGGGCGGGGGGCCAATACAATGAGCAGTTCTTC.

This rearrangement joins TRBV19 to TRBJ1-5; D unresolved. The ends were cut back, 2 bases at V and 0 bases at J, with 5 bases in the middle. Germline CDR1 is LNHDA and CDR2 is SQIVND (reference sequence). This CDR3 is 14 amino acids long. Here the CDR3 reads CASSISYSNQPQHF. CDR3 sequence (DNA): TGTGCCAGTAGTATATCCTATAGCAATCAGCCCCAGCATTTT.

The CDR3 DNA sequence: TGCAGCGTTGAAGGGACGAACACTGAAGCTTTCTTT. It yields the protein CSVEGTNTEAFF. The J gene is TRBJ1-1, the V gene TRBV29-1, with unresolved D. Germline V gives CDR1 SQVTM, CDR2 ANQGSEA. The V and J ends lost 1 base and 1 base respectively, with 4 bases between them. The CDR3 runs 12 residues.

Here the CDR3 reads CASSAFRGPNQPQHF. DNA of the CDR3: TGTGCCAGTAGTGCTTTTCGAGGCCCCAATCAGCCCCAGCATTTT. The rearrangement uses TRBV19 and TRBJ1-5, with unresolved D. Per the germline V gene, CDR1 is LNHDA and CDR2 is SQIVND (reference sequence). V dropped 5 bases and J dropped 3 bases, with 14 bases sitting between them. The CDR3 has 15 amino acids.

The J gene is TRBJ1-4, the V gene TRBV6-5, with no clear D. Looked up from germline, CDR1 is MNHEY and CDR2 is SVGAGI. Trimming removed 2 bases at V and 0 bases at J, with 10 bases between. The CDR3 has 16 amino acids. CDR3 sequence: CASSYRGLTTNEKLFF. CDR3 DNA: TGTGCCAGCAGTTACCGAGGTCTAACAACTAATGAAAAACTGTTTTTT.

The CDR3 here is CASSELGRNTEAFF. The CDR3 coding sequence is TGTGCCAGCAGTGAATTGGGGCGGAACACTGAAGCTTTCTTT. This chain connects TRBV25-1 to TRBJ1-1; weak D call: TRBD1 (5 bases). Looked up from germline, CDR1 is MGHDK and CDR2 is SYGVNS. This CDR3 is built from 14 residues. Trimming took 1 base from V and 1 from J, leaving 7 bases between them.

This clonotype was found a few times. J is TRBJ1-5 and V is TRBV6-1; TRBD1 matches at 8 bases. The length of the CDR3 is 15 residues. The germline gives CDR1 MNHNS, CDR2 SASEGT. After removal of 2 bases from V and 1 base from J, the junction contained 1 base not matched to a gene. The CDR3 reads CASSENRGSNQPQHF. The CDR3 DNA follows: TGTGCCAGCAGTGAAAACAGGGGGAGCAATCAGCCCCAGCATTTT.

This sequence joins TRBV24-1 and TRBJ2-3; D remains unclear. CDR3 length: 15 residues. The V and J ends lost 10 bases and 3 bases respectively, with 19 bases between them. Germline-derived CDR1 and CDR2 are KGHDR and SFDVKD. The CDR3 region is CATRATTDLTDTQYF. The DNA of the CDR3 is TGTGCCACTCGGGCGACCACAGATTTAACAGATACGCAGTATTTT.